Following are 5 T cell receptor beta chains from one sample sequenced in a study of CDR3 diversity in severe acne. Each CDR3 protein gets one entry after TCRdb re-called the PCR reads with MiXCR. The table includes roughly 100,000 distinct CDR3 sequences, about half detected once. Sequenced sample: blood. The receptors were gathered from a male donor with acne.

This clonotype was counted ten times or more. This sequence joins TRBV5-1 and TRBJ2-7, with D tentatively TRBD1 (7 bases). V shed 4 bases and J shed 4 bases, with 15 bases lying between them. This CDR3 is built from 14 residues. Looked up from germline, CDR1 is SGHRS and CDR2 is YFSETQ. This CDR3 reads CASSQPGDRYEQYF. CDR3 bases: TGCGCCAGCAGCCAGCCGGGGGACAGATACGAGCAGTACTTC.

The V gene is TRBV25-1, the J gene TRBJ1-6, with a weak D call TRBD1 (5 bases). V dropped 11 bases and J dropped 8 bases, with 10 bases sitting between them. Germline V CDR1 and CDR2: MGHDK, SYGVNS. The CDR3 runs 11 residues. In DNA form, the CDR3 reads TGTGCCGGCGGGGACCATTCACCCCTCCACTTT. It yields the protein CAGGDHSPLHF.

The rearrangement uses TRBV29-1 and TRBJ1-1; D gene unclear. This CDR3 spans 12 amino acids. Trimming removed 1 base from V and 9 bases from J, with 12 bases in between. Looked up from germline, CDR1 is SQVTM and CDR2 is ANQGSEA. CDR3 protein: CSVEGPRPQAFF. CDR3 nucleotides: TGCAGCGTTGAAGGGCCGCGGCCCCAAGCTTTCTTT.

This clonotype was seen repeatedly, ten times or more. This chain connects TRBV19 to TRBJ1-2; TRBD1 agrees at 8 bases. Germline CDR1 LNHDA, CDR2 SQIVND (reference sequence). There are 20 residues in the CDR3. The ends lost 5 bases at V and 2 bases at J; junction bases unmatched: 22. CDR3 in DNA: TGTGCCAGTAGTGCCCTAGGGGGCAGGGGGCGCAAAGGAGGAAACTATGGCTACACCTTC. Residues: CASSALGGRGRKGGNYGYTF.

This clonotype was counted once. The V and J genes are TRBV14 and TRBJ1-2; TRBD1 agrees at 7 bases. Germline CDR1 and CDR2: SGHDN and FVKESK. With 4 bases clipped from V and 4 bases from J, the junction kept 3 bases outside the gene matches. The CDR3 length is 13 residues. CDR3 sequence (DNA): TGTGCCAGCAGCCCAGGGGGTACCTATGGCTACACCTTC. Its translation is CASSPGGTYGYTF.